This paragraph reports one TCR beta chain. The sample originates from a study of patients and donors after allogeneic stem cell transplantation. TCRdb reprocessed the RT-PCR reads with MiXCR, giving one entry per CDR3 protein. The repertoire holds approximately 200,000 distinct CDR3 sequences, with 41% as singletons. Per the germline V gene, CDR1 is SEHNR and CDR2 is FQNEAQ (reference sequence). The CDR3 totals 15 residues. Trimming stripped 0 bases from V and 4 bases from J, with 12 bases between. The V and J genes are TRBV7-9 and TRBJ1-2; D is ambiguous. The sequenced material came from blood, either unsorted or a sorted T cell fraction (not recorded which). The source of this sequence is a human donor who was either an allogeneic HSCT recipient or a stem cell or donor lymphocyte infusion donor (not recorded which). It is not recorded whose cells these are; they may come from a transplant donor. The CDR3 protein is CASSLAEVGGYGYTF. The CDR3 region has the DNA TGTGCCAGCAGCTTAGCCGAGGTTGGTGGCTATGGCTACACCTTC.